This T cell receptor beta chain was recorded in a study of lymphopenia after photon versus proton radiotherapy. Some clones are missing from TCRdb's copy, which holds only in-frame ones; the method was immunoSEQ multiplex PCR. This sample yields over 4,000 clones, of which approximately 90% are seen a single time; around 17% belongs to the top ten. This TCR was recovered from a man aged 30 to 39 with gastric cancer. Here the sequenced sample was peripheral blood, taken from a patient treated with photon-based radiotherapy.

The CDR3 spells CASSLTIGVYGYTF. CDR3 coding DNA: TGTGCCAGCAGCTTAACGATTGGTGTCTATGGCTACACCTTC. The chain recombines TRBV7-2 with TRBJ1-2, with no clear D. V was clipped by 2 bases and J by 4 bases, with 11 bases between them. The length of the CDR3 is 14 residues. Germline CDR1 and CDR2: SGHTA and FQGNSA.